This TCR beta chain was sequenced in a study of blood T cell repertoires in COVID-19. Study as a whole: Sources were T cells, B-cell-depleted T cells, or PBMCs; the material itself was cDNA or gDNA.

Sequenced by immunoSEQ multiplex PCR; TCRdb stores in-frame clones only, minus some. The sample has some 260,000 clones, around nine tenths seen once. This CDR3 comprises 16 residues. V trimming: 5 bases; J trimming: 2 bases; junction bases outside the gene matches: 12. The germline CDR1 and CDR2 sequences are SEHNR and FQNEAQ (reference sequence). This clone was detected only once. Sequencing was done on a sample of peripheral blood. The TCR was taken from a woman between 35 and 50 years old who had recovered from COVID-19. The chain combines TRBV7-9 with TRBJ2-7, with TRBD1 matching 7 bases. This CDR3 reads CASSTPRGDSPYEQYF. CDR3 sequence (DNA): TGTGCCAGCAGCACTCCCCGAGGGGACAGTCCCTACGAGCAGTACTTC.